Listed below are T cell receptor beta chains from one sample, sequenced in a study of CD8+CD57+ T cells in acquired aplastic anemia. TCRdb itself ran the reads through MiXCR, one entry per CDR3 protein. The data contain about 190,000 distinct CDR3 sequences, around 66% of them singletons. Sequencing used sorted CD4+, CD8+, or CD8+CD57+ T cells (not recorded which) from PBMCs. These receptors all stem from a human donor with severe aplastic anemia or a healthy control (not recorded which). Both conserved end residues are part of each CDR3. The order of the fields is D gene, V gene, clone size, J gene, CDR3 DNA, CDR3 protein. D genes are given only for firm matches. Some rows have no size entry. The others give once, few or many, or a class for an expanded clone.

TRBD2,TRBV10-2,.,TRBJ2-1,TGCGCCAGCAGTCAAGCGGGAGGGCCGCGGGAGCAGTTCTTC,CASSQAGGPREQFF
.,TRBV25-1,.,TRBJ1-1,TGTGCCAGCGGTCCCAGGAACACTGAAGCTTTCTTT,CASGPRNTEAFF
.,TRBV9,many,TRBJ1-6,TGTGCCAGCAGCGTCCGGGCAGGGGATAATTCACCCCTCCACTTT,CASSVRAGDNSPLHF
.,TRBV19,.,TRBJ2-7,TGTGCCAGTAGTTTACCGGGGCGGAGAAGATACGAGCAGTACTTC,CASSLPGRRRYEQYF
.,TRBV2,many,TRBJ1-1,TGTGCCAGCACCAAGTGGGATACTGAAGCTTTCTTT,CASTKWDTEAFF
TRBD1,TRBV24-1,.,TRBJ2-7,TGTGCCACCAGTGCGGGACAGGATCGGGACGAGCAGTACTTC,CATSAGQDRDEQYF
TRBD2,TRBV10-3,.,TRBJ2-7,TGTGCCATCAGAGGGACTAGCGGGGAGGCCTCCTACGAGCAGTACTTC,CAIRGTSGEASYEQYF
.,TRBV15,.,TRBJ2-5,TGTGCCACCAGCGCGGGGTCCTGGGAGACCCAGTACTTC,CATSAGSWETQYF
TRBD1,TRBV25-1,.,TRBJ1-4,TGTGCCAGCAGTGGACAGGGGCCTAATGAAAAACTGTTTTTT,CASSGQGPNEKLFF
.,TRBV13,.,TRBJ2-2,TGTGCCAGCAGCTCGGCCTTTTCAGCGGGACAGGGGGAGCTGTTTTTT,CASSSAFSAGQGELFF
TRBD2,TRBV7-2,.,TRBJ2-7,TGTGCCAGCAGCGCCCTGACTAGCGGGGAATACGAGCAGTACTTC,CASSALTSGEYEQYF
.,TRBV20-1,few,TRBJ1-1,TGCAGTGCTAGAGAGGCCACTGAGGCTTTCTTT,CSAREATEAFF
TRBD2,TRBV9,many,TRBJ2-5,TGTGCCAGCAGTGCCGGGACTAGCGGGTTAGAGACCCAGTACTTC,CASSAGTSGLETQYF
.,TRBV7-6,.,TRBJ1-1,TGTGCCAGCAGCTTAGACGGAATGAACACTGAAGCTTTCTTT,CASSLDGMNTEAFF
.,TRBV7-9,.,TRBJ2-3,TGTGCCAGCAGCTCCCCTCCCGCAAGGCTCCACACAGATACGCAGTATTTT,CASSSPPARLHTDTQYF
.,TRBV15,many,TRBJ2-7,TGTGCCACCGCCAGCACCGACAGAATACCCTACGAGCAGTACTTC,CATASTDRIPYEQYF
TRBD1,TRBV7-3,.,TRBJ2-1,TGTGCCAGCAGCTTAAGCTCCGGGACAGGGCATTCCAATGAGCAGTTCTTC,CASSLSSGTGHSNEQFF
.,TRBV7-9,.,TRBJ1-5,TGTGCCAGCAGCATGAGTGGACAGCCCCAGCATTTT,CASSMSGQPQHF
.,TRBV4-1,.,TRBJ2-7,TGCGCCAGCAGCCAAGGGGGCGACTACGAGCAGTACTTC,CASSQGGDYEQYF
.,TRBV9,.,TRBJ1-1,TGTGCCAGCAGCCGATCCGGGGGGGGCCCGAACACTGAAGCTTTCTTT,CASSRSGGGPNTEAFF
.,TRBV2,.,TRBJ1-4,TGTGCCAGCAGCCAAAGGGGTGACAGCGCCGCAACTAATGAAAAACTGTTTTTT,CASSQRGDSAATNEKLFF
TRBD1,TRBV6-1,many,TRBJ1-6,TGTGCCAGCAGTCAACCACCGGGACAGGGGAATTCACCCCTCCACTTT,CASSQPPGQGNSPLHF
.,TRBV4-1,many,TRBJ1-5,TGCGCCAGCAGCCAAGAGGGGCAATGGCATCAGCCCCAGCATTTT,CASSQEGQWHQPQHF
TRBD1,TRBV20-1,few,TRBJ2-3,TGCAGTGCACCCATCGGGACAGGGGACACAGATACGCAGTATTTT,CSAPIGTGDTDTQYF
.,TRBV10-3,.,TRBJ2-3,TGTGCCATCAGTATATGGGGGGCATGGGGGCTCCATACTGAGCAGTATTTT,CAISIWGAWGLHTEQYF
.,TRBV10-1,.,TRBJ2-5,TGTGCCAGCAGGCAGCATTGGGACCCCCAAGAGACCCAGTACTTC,CASRQHWDPQETQYF
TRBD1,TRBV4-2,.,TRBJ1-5,TGTGCCACTCACACAGGGGCGGGGGAGGGGCCCCAGCATTTT,CATHTGAGEGPQHF
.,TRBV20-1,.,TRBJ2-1,TGCAGTGCCCTCGAGTACTCTGAGCAGTTCTTC,CSALEYSEQFF
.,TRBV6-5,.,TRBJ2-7,TGTGCCAGCAGTTACTCCGGGACCAGCTCCTACGAGCAGTACTTC,CASSYSGTSSYEQYF
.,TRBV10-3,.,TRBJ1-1,TGTGCCATCAGCCTTAATCTGGGGGCTGAAGCTTTCTTT,CAISLNLGAEAFF
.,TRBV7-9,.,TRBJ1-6,TGTGCCAGCAGCTTAGGAATGTCGGGGGGCCCCTATAATTCACCCCTCCACTTT,CASSLGMSGGPYNSPLHF
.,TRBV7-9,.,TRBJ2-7,TGTGCCAGCAGTGACTTGGACGAGCAGTACTTC,CASSDLDEQYF
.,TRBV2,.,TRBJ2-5,TGTGCCAGCCCCCTACGGTCGGACCAAGAGACCCAGTACTTC,CASPLRSDQETQYF
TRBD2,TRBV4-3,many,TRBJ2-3,TGCGCCAGCAGCCAAGATAAGAGCGGGGGGCGGGGAGATACGCAGTATTTT,CASSQDKSGGRGDTQYF
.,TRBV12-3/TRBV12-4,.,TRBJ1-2,TGTGCCAGCAGCGAACAGATTAACTATGGCTACACCTTC,CASSEQINYGYTF
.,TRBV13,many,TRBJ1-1,TGTGCCAGCAGCGGGCAAGGGGGGTCCACTGAAGCTTTCTTT,CASSGQGGSTEAFF
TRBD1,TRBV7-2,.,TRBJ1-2,TGTGCCAGCAGATCCGGGACAGGGGGCGATATCTATGGCTACACCTTC,CASRSGTGGDIYGYTF
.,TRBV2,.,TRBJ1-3,TGTGCCAGCAGTGGAGTGGCGGGCTCTGGAAACACCACATATTTT,CASSGVAGSGNTTYF
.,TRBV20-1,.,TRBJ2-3,TGCAGTGCTAGTCGGGGGCGCTCAGATACGCAGTATTTT,CSASRGRSDTQYF
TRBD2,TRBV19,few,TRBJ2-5,TGTGCCAGTAGTATCGTAGCGGGAGTTCGAGAGACCCAGTACTTC,CASSIVAGVRETQYF